This T cell receptor (beta chain) came from a study of cytomegalovirus exposure and HLA in healthy donors. The study's findings and limits: The study recorded about 150 TCR beta chains that were cytomegalovirus-associated.

Germline V gene data show CDR1 as SNHLY and CDR2 as FYNNEI. This CDR3 is 17 amino acids long. Germline trimming cut 5 bases from V and 2 bases from J; bases unmatched to any gene: 12. A multiplex PCR was run with 60 Vbeta primers and 13 Jbeta primers. TCRdb's copy holds only in-frame clones and misses some; the assay was immunoSEQ multiplex PCR. The repertoire holds 50,000 to 80,000 clones, with roughly 73% as singletons. This clone was picked up a small number of times. Antigen specificity is unknown. The sample was PBMCs. The chain recombines TRBV2 with TRBJ2-7; 10 bases line up with TRBD2. The receptor was isolated from a male donor in good health and CMV-seropositive. CDR3 residues: CASSSQILAGVPYEQYF. CDR3 bases: TGTGCCAGCAGTTCCCAGATTCTAGCGGGGGTTCCCTACGAGCAGTACTTC.